The source of this T cell receptor beta chain is a study of cytomegalovirus exposure and HLA in healthy donors (TCRdb year 2017). With respect to the entire study: An earlier analysis of some 600 of the donors reported approximately 280 Gb of sequence data and 117 million unique TCR beta sequences obtained from approximately 180 million T cells. Four to six DR-DQ haplotypes were handled as single units for association and clustering because linkage in the cohort was strong. The study aimed to test whether signatures of past pathogen exposure could be identified by cataloging public T cell receptors. Roughly 300 gigabases of sequencing data and some 85 million unique TCR sequences were included in an early release covering about 700 HLA-typed donors. A later genetic analysis used genome-wide SNP genotypes for about 60% of the 666 donors, treating that subset as a discovery cohort. The T cell repertoires of several hundred subjects were profiled by immunosequencing and related to cytomegalovirus serostatus. Donor age, sex, ethnicity and CMV serostatus were compiled together with the repertoire data. Across approximately 420 genotyped donors of the cohort, an average of roughly 200,000 unique TCR beta nucleotide sequences per donor were sequenced, and roughly 18% of those sequences were non-productive. To predict cytomegalovirus infection status, the study brought together high-throughput TCR immunosequencing, statistical association of individual TCRs with disease status, and machine learning. Among the approximately 420 genotyped donors, 75% to 90% belonged to the genetic ancestry cluster associated with self-reported Caucasian donors. Every repertoire in the discovery cohort had been generated on one and the same sequencing platform. The number of typed donors differed by locus: roughly 629-640 for A, B, C, DRB1 and DQB1; some 500 for DQA1; approximately 600 for DPA1; and roughly 490 for DPB1. Along with the 666-subject first cohort, a separate validation cohort of over 90 different subjects was used. In an earlier analysis of roughly 580 of the donors, high-throughput TCR beta sequencing was used to judge whether each TCR beta V gene segment behaved as functional or pseudogenic. In a later analysis, previously published TCR beta repertoires from hundreds of donors were re-analyzed and high-resolution HLA genotyping was added so that TCR occurrence patterns could be studied. Rather than using new phenotypic data, the later analysis identified candidate immune exposures from TCR beta sequences and from how often those sequences occurred across donors. HLA typing covered class I and class II loci at four-digit resolution. Broader findings and caveats from the paper: A later analysis reported that several top co-occurrence clusters appeared linked to parvovirus B19, influenza, CMV and Epstein-Barr virus. Because counts were too low, about 15 rarely observed V segments, including chromosome 9 orphons, were left out of the earlier analysis of a few hundred of the donors. Across donors, most TCR sequences were observed very rarely, whereas some public TCRs were present in many individuals. A later genetic analysis associated a missense DCLRE1C variant with V-gene and J-gene trimming of TCR beta chains, and an independent cohort replicated the association. The 87-base-pair reads could not distinguish some IMGT-functional V segments, including TRBV6-2 and TRBV6-3, so those segments were excluded. A later analysis found that TCR association rates varied across HLA loci, with DRB1 alleles showing the most associated TCRs and HLA-C alleles the fewest. A cluster of highly shared sequence variants was judged likely to represent a technical artifact of the sequencing pipeline. In an earlier analysis of under 600 of the donors, most TCR beta V segments were observed in productive rearrangements about 90% or about 30% of the time, broadly matching IMGT annotations. Cytomegalovirus status was reported to be diagnosed by the classifier with high specificity and sensitivity in both the original and validation cohorts. A further reported finding was that TCR beta sequences accurately predicted the HLA-A and HLA-B alleles for most subjects in the first cohort. A later analysis associated approximately 17,000 TCR beta sequences with specific HLA alleles at a false discovery rate of 0.05. It was suggested by the authors that the approach could potentially be generalized to other disease states and immunological phenotypes. A later analysis found that HLA-associated TCR beta chains were more clonally expanded and had lower generation probabilities than equally common non-associated chains. Sequencing depth was assumed to be roughly uniform across donors in the presence/absence analyses, though that assumption may not hold. A few of the identified cytomegalovirus-associated TCR beta chains were confirmed in vitro to be specific for cytomegalovirus antigens. The study listed approximately 150 TCR beta chains as associated with cytomegalovirus. Correlated functional status among segregating V segments might be attributable to linkage disequilibrium, but an unknown experimental factor could not be ruled out. Only TCR beta chains were sequenced in this cohort, and the absence of alpha or paired-chain data limited detectable features. A later genetic analysis reported fewer N-insertions in productive TCRs among donors in an Asian-associated ancestry cluster than the roughly 720-donor mean. In a later analysis, most CMV-associated TCR beta chains were found to appear HLA-restricted, with HLA associations seemingly driven largely by CMV exposure. Strong co-occurrence of HLA alleles, especially DR and DQ, made assigning TCR associations to individual alleles difficult. CMV serostatus was the only immune exposure information available for the cohort. HLA typing was unavailable for some donors at each locus, so association tests used only the typed subset.

Points on this clone: The antigen it recognizes is unknown. No per-base quality is available; no much larger clone lies one base away.

The cohort comprised 666 healthy bone marrow donors. At the time of sampling, all cohort members were nominally healthy, though unrecorded immune exposures were likely present. The donor tested CMV seronegative and was one of the 352 seronegative cohort members. A peripheral blood sample was provided by each donor, and peripheral blood mononuclear cells were used for TCR beta sequencing. Genomic DNA extraction from the blood cell samples was performed with the Qiagen DNeasy Blood Extraction Kit. The CDR3, from cysteine to phenylalanine, totals 15 residues. Here the CDR3 DNA is all that survives: 45 bases in frame from base 1. V is shortened by 6 bases, J by 6 bases, and the region joining them spans 18 bases. CDR1 and CDR2 were assigned from the germline V gene as MNHEY and SVGAGI. Library preparation was by the immunoSEQ multiplex PCR assay. A mixture of 60 forward primers for TCR Vbeta segments and 13 reverse primers for TCR Jbeta segments was used in the multiplex PCR. The CDR3 region of rearranged TCR beta genes was amplified from genomic DNA by a multiplex PCR assay. Amplified TCR beta libraries were sequenced as 87-base-pair reads on the Illumina HiSeq System. The study's processing was this. Across the roughly 670 repertoires, a later analysis counted 80 million or so unique TCR beta chains, approximately 12 million of which were shared by at least two donors. Raw reads were error-corrected and collapsed into unique sequences with a nearest-neighbor algorithm that merged closely related sequences to remove PCR and sequencing errors. Alignment of CDR3 sequences to IMGT reference sequences was used to assign V, D and J gene segments. For a sequence to be retained, a match of at least six nucleotides was required to both a V gene segment and a J gene segment. Rearrangements were classified as productive when the CDR3 lacked stop codons and remained in frame with V and J, and all other rearrangements were classified as non-productive. CDR3 was defined according to IMGT convention as the region running from the second conserved V-encoded cysteine to the conserved J-encoded phenylalanine. In an earlier analysis of some 550 of the donors, sequences lacking an unambiguous match to a single V gene segment were excluded. In an earlier analysis of 587 of the donors, V segments were called functional above 56.7% productive rearrangements and were called segregating when the between-donor standard deviation exceeded 5%. A statistical classification framework was built for diagnosing cytomegalovirus status from the catalog of TCR beta chain sequences. In a later analysis, V and J genes were assigned by comparing TCR nucleotide sequences against IMGT/GENE-DB human TR gene sequences. Using the TCRdist pipeline, a later analysis assigned CDR3 sequences along with most-parsimonious VDJ recombination scenarios. A later analysis defined each TCR beta chain by its CDR3 amino acid sequence plus V-gene family, and excluded reads lacking a unique V-gene family. To address suspected cross-contamination and a sequencing artifact, a later analysis removed 592 highly shared, low-generation-probability nucleotide sequences. In a later analysis, a clonal expansion index for each public chain was calculated from normalized within-repertoire ranks of inferred template counts. A later analysis computed generation probabilities with a VDJ recombination model fitted to out-of-frame rearrangements, and checked the results against IGoR. Hypergeometric tests were used in a later analysis to score TCR-TCR, TCR-HLA and TCR-CMV co-occurrence, with a repertoire-size bias correction applied to the TCR pairs. False discovery rates were estimated in a later analysis by permuting HLA or CMV assignments 20 times. In a later analysis, co-occurring TCRs were grouped with DBSCAN, and TCRdist sequence similarity was added when clustering was performed within HLA-allele-positive subsets. Co-occurrence clustering excluded repertoires with fewer than 30,000 or more than 120,000 public chains, plus five with anomalous nucleotide sharing. TCRdb retrieved this table from immuneACCESS and kept in-frame rearrangements only. Not all clones are present; in checked studies, unresolved V genes account for under half, and no reason is known for the remainder. V and J calls and clone size are as listed in that table; D and trimming were resolved from the DNA. The sample data list some 150,000 clones, and more than 70% of these were observed just once. About 3.1% of the sample is in the top ten clones.

The sequence derives from a man aged 40-49 years in good health and CMV-seronegative. Sequenced: PBMCs. This chain is built from TRBV6-5 and TRBJ2-1, and the D gene may be TRBD2, 6 bases matching. The CDR3 corresponds to CASRSDRLVTNEQFF. The DNA is TGTGCCAGCAGATCCGATAGACTAGTTACCAATGAGCAGTTCTTC.